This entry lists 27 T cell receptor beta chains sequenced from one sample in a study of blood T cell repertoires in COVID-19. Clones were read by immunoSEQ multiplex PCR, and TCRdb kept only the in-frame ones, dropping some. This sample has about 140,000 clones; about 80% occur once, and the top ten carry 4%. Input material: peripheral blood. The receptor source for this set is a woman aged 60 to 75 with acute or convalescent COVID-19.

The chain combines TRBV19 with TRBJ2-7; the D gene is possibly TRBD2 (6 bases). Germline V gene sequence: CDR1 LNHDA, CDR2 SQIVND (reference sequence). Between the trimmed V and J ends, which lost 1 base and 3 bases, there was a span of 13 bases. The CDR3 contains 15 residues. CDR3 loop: CASSIAPQGGYEQYF. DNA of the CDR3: TGTGCCAGTAGTATAGCCCCTCAGGGAGGCTACGAGCAGTACTTC. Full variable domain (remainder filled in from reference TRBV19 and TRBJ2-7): DGGITQSPKYLFRKEGQNVTLSCEQNLNHDAMYWYRQDPGQGLRLIYYSQIVNDFQKGDIAEGYSVSREKKESFPLTVTSAQKNPTAFYLCASSIAPQGGYEQYFGPGTRLTVT.

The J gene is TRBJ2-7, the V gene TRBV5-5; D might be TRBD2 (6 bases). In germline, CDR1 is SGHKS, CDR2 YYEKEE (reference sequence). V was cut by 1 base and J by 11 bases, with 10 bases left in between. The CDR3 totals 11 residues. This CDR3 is CASSLLTGEYF. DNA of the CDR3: TGTGCCAGCAGCTTGCTGACGGGGGAGTACTTC. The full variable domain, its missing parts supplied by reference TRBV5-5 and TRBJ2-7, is DAGVTQSPTHLIKTRGQQVTLRCSPISGHKSVSWYQQVLGQGPQFIFQYYEKEERGRGNFPDRFSARQFPNYSSELNVNALLLGDSALYLCASSLLTGEYFGPGTRLTVT.

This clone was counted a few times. CDR3 nucleotide sequence: TGTGCCTGGAGTGTGCCGGGTCACAAAAACTATGGCTACACCTTC. Its protein is CAWSVPGHKNYGYTF. The chain combines TRBV30 with TRBJ1-2, with D uncertain. Looked up from germline, CDR1 is GTSNPN and CDR2 is SVGIG (reference sequence). The length of the CDR3 is 15 residues. Trimming took 0 bases from V and 2 from J, leaving 13 bases between them.

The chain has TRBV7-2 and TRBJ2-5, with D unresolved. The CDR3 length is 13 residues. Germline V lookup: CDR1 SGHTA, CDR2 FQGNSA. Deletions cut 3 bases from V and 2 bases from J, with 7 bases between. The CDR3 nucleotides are TGTGCCAGCAGCTTGGCCAGACAAGAGACCCAGTACTTC. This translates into CASSLARQETQYF.

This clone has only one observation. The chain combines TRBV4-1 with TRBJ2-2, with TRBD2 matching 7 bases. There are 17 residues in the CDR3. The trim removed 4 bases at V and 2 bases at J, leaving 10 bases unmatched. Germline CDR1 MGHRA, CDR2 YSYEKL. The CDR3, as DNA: TGCGCCAGCAGCCCATTAGGGAAGCGGGGCAACACCGGGGAGCTGTTTTTT. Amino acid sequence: CASSPLGKRGNTGELFF.

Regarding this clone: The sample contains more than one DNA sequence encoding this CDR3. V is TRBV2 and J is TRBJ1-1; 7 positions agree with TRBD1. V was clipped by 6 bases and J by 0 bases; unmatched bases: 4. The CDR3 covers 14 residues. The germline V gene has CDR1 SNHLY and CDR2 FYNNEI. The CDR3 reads CASSKGQLNTEAFF. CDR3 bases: TGTGCCAGCAGCAAGGGACAGCTGAACACTGAAGCTTTCTTT. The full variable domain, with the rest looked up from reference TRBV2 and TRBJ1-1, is EPEVTQTPSHQVTQMGQEVILRCVPISNHLYFYWYRQILGQKVEFLVSFYNNEISEKSEIFDDQFSVERPDGSNFTLKIRSTKLEDSAMYFCASSKGQLNTEAFFGQGTRLTVV.

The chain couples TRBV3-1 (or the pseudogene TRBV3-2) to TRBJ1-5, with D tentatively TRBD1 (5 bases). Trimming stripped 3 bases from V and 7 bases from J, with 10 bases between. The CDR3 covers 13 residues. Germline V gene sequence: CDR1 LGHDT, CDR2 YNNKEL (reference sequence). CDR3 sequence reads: CASSQGHGQPQHF. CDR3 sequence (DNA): TGTGCCAGCAGCCAGGGGCACGGCCAGCCCCAGCATTTT.

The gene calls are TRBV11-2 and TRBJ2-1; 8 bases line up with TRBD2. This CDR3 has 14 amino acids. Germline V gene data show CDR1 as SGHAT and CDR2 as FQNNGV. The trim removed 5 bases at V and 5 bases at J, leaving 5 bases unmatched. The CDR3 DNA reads TGTGCCAGCAGCCAGACACTAGCGGACAATGAGCAGTTCTTC. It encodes CASSQTLADNEQFF.

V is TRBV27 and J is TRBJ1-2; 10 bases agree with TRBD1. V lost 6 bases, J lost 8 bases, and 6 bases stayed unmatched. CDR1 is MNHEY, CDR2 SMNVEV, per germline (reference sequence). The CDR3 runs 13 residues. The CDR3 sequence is CASSRQGAGGYTF. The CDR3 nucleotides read TGTGCCAGCAGCCGACAGGGGGCGGGAGGCTACACCTTC.

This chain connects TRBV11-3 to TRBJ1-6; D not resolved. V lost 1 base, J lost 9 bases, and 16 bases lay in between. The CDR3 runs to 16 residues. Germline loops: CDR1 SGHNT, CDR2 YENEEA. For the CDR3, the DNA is TGTGCCAGCAGCTTAGGGGAGTCGGGTGTTCGTTCACCCCTCCACTTT. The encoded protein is CASSLGESGVRSPLHF.

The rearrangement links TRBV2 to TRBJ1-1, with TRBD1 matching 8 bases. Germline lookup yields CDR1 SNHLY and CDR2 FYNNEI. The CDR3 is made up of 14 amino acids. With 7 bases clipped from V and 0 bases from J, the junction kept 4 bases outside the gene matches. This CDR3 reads CASKGQAMNTEAFF. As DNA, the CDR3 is TGTGCCAGCAAGGGACAGGCTATGAACACTGAAGCTTTCTTT.

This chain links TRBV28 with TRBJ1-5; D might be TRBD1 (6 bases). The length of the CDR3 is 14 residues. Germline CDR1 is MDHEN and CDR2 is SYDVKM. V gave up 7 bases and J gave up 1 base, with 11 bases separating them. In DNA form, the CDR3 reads TGTGCCAGCACCAATCAGGGGAGCAATCAGCCCCAGCATTTT. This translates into CASTNQGSNQPQHF.

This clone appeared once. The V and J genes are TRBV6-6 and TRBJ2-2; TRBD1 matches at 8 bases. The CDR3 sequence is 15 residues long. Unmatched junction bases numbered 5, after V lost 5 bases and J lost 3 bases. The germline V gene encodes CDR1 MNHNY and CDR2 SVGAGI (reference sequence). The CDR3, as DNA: TGTGCCAGCAGTCACCAGGGGGCCTACACCGGGGAGCTGTTTTTT. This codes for CASSHQGAYTGELFF.

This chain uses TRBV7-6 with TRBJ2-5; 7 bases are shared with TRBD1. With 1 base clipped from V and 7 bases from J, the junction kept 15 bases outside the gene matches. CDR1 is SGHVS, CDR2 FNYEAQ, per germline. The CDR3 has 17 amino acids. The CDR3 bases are TGTGCCAGCAGCTTAGAATCAGGGGGTACCCAAATGGGGACCCAGTACTTC. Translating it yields CASSLESGGTQMGTQYF.

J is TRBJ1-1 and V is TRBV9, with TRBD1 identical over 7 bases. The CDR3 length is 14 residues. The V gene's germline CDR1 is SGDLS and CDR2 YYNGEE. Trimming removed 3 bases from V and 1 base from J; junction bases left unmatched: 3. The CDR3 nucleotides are TGTGCCAGCAGCGCGGGACAGCAGAACACTGAAGCTTTCTTT. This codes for CASSAGQQNTEAFF. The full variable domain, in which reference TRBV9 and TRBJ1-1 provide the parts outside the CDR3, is DSGVTQTPKHLITATGQRVTLRCSPRSGDLSVYWYQQSLDQGLQFLIQYYNGEERAKGNILERFSAQQFPDLHSELNLSSLELGDSALYFCASSAGQQNTEAFFGQGTRLTVV.

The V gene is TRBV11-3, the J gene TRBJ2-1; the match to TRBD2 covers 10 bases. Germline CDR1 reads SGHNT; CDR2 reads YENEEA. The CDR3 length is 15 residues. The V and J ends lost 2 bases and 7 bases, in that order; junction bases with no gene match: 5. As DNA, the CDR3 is TGTGCCAGCAGCTTAACTAGCGGGAAAGGGAATGAGCAGTTCTTC. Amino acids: CASSLTSGKGNEQFF.

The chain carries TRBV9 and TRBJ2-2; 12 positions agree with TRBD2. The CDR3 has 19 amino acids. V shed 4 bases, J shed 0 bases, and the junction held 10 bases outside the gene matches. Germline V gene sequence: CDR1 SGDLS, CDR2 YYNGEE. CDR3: CASSTGLAGRAPNTGELFF. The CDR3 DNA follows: TGTGCCAGCAGCACCGGACTAGCGGGAAGGGCCCCGAACACCGGGGAGCTGTTTTTT.

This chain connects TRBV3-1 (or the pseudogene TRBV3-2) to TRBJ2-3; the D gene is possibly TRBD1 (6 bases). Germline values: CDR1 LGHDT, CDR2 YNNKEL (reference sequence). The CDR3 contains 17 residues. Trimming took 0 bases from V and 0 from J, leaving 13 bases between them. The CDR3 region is CASSQEDSYSSTDTQYF. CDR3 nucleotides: TGTGCCAGCAGCCAAGAGGACAGCTACTCTAGCACAGATACGCAGTATTTT.

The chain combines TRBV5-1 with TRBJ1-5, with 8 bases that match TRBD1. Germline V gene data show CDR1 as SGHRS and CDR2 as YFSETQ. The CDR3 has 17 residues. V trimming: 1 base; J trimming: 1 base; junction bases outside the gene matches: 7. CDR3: CASSLHWTGNSNQPQHF. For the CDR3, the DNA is TGCGCCAGCAGCTTGCACTGGACAGGGAACAGCAATCAGCCCCAGCATTTT. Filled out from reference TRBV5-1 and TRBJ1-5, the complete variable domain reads KAGVTQTPRYLIKTRGQQVTLSCSPISGHRSVSWYQQTPGQGLQFLFEYFSETQRNKGNFPGRFSGRQFSNSRSEMNVSTLELGDSALYLCASSLHWTGNSNQPQHFGDGTRLSIL.

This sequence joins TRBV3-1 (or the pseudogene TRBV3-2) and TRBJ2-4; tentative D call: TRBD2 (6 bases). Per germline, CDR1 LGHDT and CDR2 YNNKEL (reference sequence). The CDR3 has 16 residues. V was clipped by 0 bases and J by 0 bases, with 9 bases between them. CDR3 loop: CASSQDSGVAKNIQYF. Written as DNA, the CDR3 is TGTGCCAGCAGCCAAGATTCGGGGGTAGCCAAAAACATTCAGTACTTC.

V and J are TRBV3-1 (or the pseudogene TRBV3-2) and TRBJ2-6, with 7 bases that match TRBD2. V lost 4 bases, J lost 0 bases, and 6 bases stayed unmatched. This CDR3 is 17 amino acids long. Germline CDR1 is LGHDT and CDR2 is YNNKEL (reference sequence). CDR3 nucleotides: TGTGCCAGCAGCCCTAGCGGTACCCTCTCTGGGGCCAACGTCCTGACTTTC. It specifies CASSPSGTLSGANVLTF.

Here the CDR3 DNA reads TGTGCCAGCAGTTACTCGACAGGGGGGGGCACCGGGGAGCTGTTTTTT. It specifies CASSYSTGGGTGELFF. The chain links TRBV6-5 to TRBJ2-2, with 9 bases aligning to TRBD1. Germline values: CDR1 MNHEY, CDR2 SVGAGI. This CDR3 is 16 amino acids long. Germline trimming cut 0 bases from V and 4 bases from J; bases unmatched to any gene: 3.

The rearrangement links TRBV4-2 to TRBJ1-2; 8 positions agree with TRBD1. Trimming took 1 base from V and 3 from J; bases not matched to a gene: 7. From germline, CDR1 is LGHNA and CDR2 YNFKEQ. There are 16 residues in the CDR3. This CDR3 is CASSQVAGTGDYGYTF. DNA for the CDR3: TGTGCCAGCAGCCAAGTGGCTGGGACAGGTGACTATGGCTACACCTTC.

The CDR3 region has the DNA TGTGCCAGCAGTTTACGTAAGACAGGGGTCGCCTCCTACGAGCAGTACTTC. This encodes CASSLRKTGVASYEQYF. The chain links TRBV28 to TRBJ2-7; 8 nucleotides align to TRBD1. CDR3 length equals 17 residues. The germline CDR1 and CDR2 sequences are MDHEN and SYDVKM. Trimming took 2 bases from V and 0 from J; bases not matched to a gene: 9.

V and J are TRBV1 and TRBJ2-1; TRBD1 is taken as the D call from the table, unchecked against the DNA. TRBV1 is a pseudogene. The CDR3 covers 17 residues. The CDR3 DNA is TGCACCAGCAGCCAGGGGGACAGGGATCGACTACTGGGTGAGCAGTTCTTC. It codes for CTSSQGDRDRLLGEQFF.

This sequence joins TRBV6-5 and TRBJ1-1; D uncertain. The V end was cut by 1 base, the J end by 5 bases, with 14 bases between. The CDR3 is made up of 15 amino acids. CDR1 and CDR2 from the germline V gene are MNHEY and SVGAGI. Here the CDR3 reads CASSYLGGKRTEAFF. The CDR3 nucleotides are TGTGCCAGCAGTTACTTAGGCGGGAAGAGAACTGAAGCTTTCTTT.

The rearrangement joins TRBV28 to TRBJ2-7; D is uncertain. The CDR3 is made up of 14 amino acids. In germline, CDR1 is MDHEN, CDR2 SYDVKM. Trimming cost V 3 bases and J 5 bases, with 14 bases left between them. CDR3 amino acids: CASSFGSARNEQYF. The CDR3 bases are TGTGCCAGCAGTTTCGGCAGCGCCAGAAACGAGCAGTACTTC.